The rows below give T cell receptor beta chains drawn from one sample of a study of CD8+ T cells in alopecia areata. Using immunoSEQ multiplex PCR, the repertoire was profiled, and TCRdb retains in-frame clones only, with some absent. The data hold fewer than 250,000 clones, with around two fifths observed a single time. This sample comprised CD4+ T cells sorted from blood, obtained at approximately week 36, from a patient treated with tofacitinib. The receptors shown here come from a human donor with alopecia areata. CDR3s include the opening cysteine and the closing phenylalanine or tryptophan. Rows may omit the clone size; those that give it use once, few, many or a size class.

V: TRBV7-9
size: few
J: TRBJ2-2
CDR3: CASSLEAITGELFF

V: TRBV18
size: few
J: TRBJ2-5
CDR3: CASSATSGIEETQYF

V: TRBV11-1
size: few
J: TRBJ2-1
CDR3: CASRQSLNEQFF

V: TRBV29-1
size: few
J: TRBJ2-7
CDR3: CSALQGPPGEQYF

V: TRBV9
size: .
J: TRBJ2-7
CDR3: CASSVGAHHGSDEQYF

V: TRBV7-9
size: .
J: TRBJ2-7
CDR3: CASSPLDSYEQYF

V: TRBV30
size: once
J: TRBJ2-5
CDR3: CAWRRDRVMAETQYF

V: TRBV28
size: .
J: TRBJ2-7
CDR3: CASSLPGVNSYEQYF

V: TRBV10-3
size: few
J: TRBJ2-2
CDR3: CALRTLSGELFF

V: TRBV16
size: once
J: TRBJ2-5
CDR3: CASSQGTKETQYF

V: TRBV7-2
size: .
J: TRBJ2-1
CDR3: CASRAPGLQSNEQFF

V: TRBV27
size: .
J: TRBJ2-3
CDR3: CASSALGSTQYF

V: TRBV6-1
size: .
J: TRBJ1-2
CDR3: CASSVGGEGGYTF

V: TRBV15
size: .
J: TRBJ2-2
CDR3: CATSDGSGRMYTGELFF

V: TRBV5-6
size: .
J: TRBJ2-7
CDR3: CASSLVALGEQYF

V: TRBV18
size: few
J: TRBJ2-7
CDR3: CASSLGTGGIYEQYF

V: TRBV20-1
size: .
J: TRBJ2-3
CDR3: CSAQRGDTQYF

V: TRBV9
size: few
J: TRBJ2-7
CDR3: CASSVRPTGTYEQYF

V: TRBV29-1
size: .
J: TRBJ2-5
CDR3: CSVGEETQYF

V: TRBV4-2
size: .
J: TRBJ2-1
CDR3: CASSQETDEQFF

V: TRBV7-6
size: .
J: TRBJ2-1
CDR3: CASSLDARARNEQFF

V: TRBV5-6
size: .
J: TRBJ1-2
CDR3: CASSARGAHYGYTF

V: TRBV13
size: .
J: TRBJ2-1
CDR3: CASSGRLAGVHNEQFF